One and the same sample provided the 5 T cell receptor beta chains below, sequenced in a study of glioma-infiltrating T cells. The iRepertoire nested amplicon-rescue multiplex PCR amplified TCR alpha and beta CDR3s from RNA. TCRdb reanalysed the multiplex PCR reads using MiXCR and keeps one entry per CDR3 protein. There are about 130,000 distinct CDR3 sequences in the sample; roughly 25% occur only once, and about 16% lies in the top ten. The sample taken for sequencing was glioma tissue, nonneoplastic brain tissue, or PBMCs (not recorded which). These receptors were taken from a human donor with low-grade glioma or glioblastoma, undergoing nonglioma brain surgery, or in good health (not recorded which).

This clonotype came up many times. V is TRBV2 and J is TRBJ2-3; the D is unclear. The CDR3 runs 14 residues. V lost 3 bases and J 2 bases, leaving 9 bases between the germline ends. Germline CDR1 is SNHLY and CDR2 is FYNNEI. This CDR3 reads CASSDTSNTDTQYF. The CDR3 DNA sequence: TGTGCCAGCAGTGATACCTCTAACACAGATACGCAGTATTTT.

Of note for this clonotype: This may come from a read error, since a much larger clone is one base off. The chain combines TRBV7-9 with TRBJ2-7; the match to TRBD1 covers 8 bases. Germline loops: CDR1 SEHNR, CDR2 FQNEAQ (reference sequence). The ends lost 6 bases at V and 3 bases at J; junction bases unmatched: 1. The CDR3 runs 12 residues. The CDR3 spells CASRTGVYEQYF. The CDR3 DNA follows: TGTGCCAGCAGGACAGGGGTCTACGAGCAGTACTTC.

This clonotype was observed a few times. At one end the junction does not follow the germline gene, possibly because of a read error. V and J are TRBV12-3 or TRBV12-4 and TRBJ2-1, with 8 bases identical to TRBD2. This CDR3 has 18 residues. In nucleotides, the CDR3 is TGTGCCAACAGTCCCCAACGTTTAGCACTAGCGGACTACAATGAGCAGTTCTTC. This encodes CANSPQRLALADYNEQFF.

This clonotype was recorded at least ten times. This chain links TRBV7-2 with TRBJ2-4; 7 nucleotides align to TRBD1. The junction had 7 bases not matched to a gene; V was cut back by 4 bases and J by 1 base. CDR3 length: 16 amino acids. Germline CDR1 is SGHTA and CDR2 is FQGNSA. CDR3 bases: TGTGCCAGCAGCTCCGACAGGGTTAGGGCCAAAAACATTCAGTACTTC. Its translation: CASSSDRVRAKNIQYF.

This clonotype was detected many times. This chain connects TRBV29-1 to TRBJ2-7; no reliable D call. Trimming shortened V by 7 bases and J by 0 bases, and 10 bases separated the two germline ends. The CDR3 covers 12 residues. From germline, CDR1 is SQVTM and CDR2 ANQGSEA. The CDR3 loop reads CSARATSYEQYF. CDR3 coding DNA: TGCAGCGCACGGGCTACCTCCTACGAGCAGTACTTC.